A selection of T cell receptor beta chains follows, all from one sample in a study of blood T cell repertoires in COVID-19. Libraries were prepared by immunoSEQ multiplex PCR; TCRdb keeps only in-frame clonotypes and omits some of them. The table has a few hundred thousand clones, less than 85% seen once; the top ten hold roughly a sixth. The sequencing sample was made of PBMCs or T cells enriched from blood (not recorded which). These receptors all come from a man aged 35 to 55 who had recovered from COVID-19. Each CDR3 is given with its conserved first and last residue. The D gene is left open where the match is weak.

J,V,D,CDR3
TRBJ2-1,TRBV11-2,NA,CASSRTGTDYNEQFF
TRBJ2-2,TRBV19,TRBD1,CASSRTGGAVTGELFF
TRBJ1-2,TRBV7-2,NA,CASSPVQGRLGYTF
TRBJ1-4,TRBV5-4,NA,CASSLDSGEKLFF
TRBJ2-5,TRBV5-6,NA,CASSWAGTLEETQYF
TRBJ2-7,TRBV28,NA,CASSRRGYEQYF
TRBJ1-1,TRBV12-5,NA,CASGFRAPAGRTEAFF
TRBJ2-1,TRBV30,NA,CAWTTLGGLWNEQFF
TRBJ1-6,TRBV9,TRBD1,CASSEGQGGRNSPLHF
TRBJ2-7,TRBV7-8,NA,CASSLARPILYEQYF
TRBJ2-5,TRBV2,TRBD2,CASRDLAGVGGETQYF
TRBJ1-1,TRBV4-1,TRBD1,CASSQVGQGGLMAFF
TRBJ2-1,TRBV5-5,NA,CASITYLDNEQFF
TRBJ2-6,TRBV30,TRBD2,CAWGLAGVGANVLTF
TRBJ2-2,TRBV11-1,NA,CASSISSINTGELFF
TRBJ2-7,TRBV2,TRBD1,CASTWTGGPRYEQYF
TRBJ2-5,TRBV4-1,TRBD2,CASSQVAGEETQYF
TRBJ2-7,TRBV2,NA,CASSEAGVGYEQYF
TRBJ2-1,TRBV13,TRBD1,CASSPGQGGNEQFF
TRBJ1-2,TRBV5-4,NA,CASSSSYRQDGGGYTF
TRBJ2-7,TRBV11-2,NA,CASSLDSVYEQYF
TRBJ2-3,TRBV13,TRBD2,CASSLDGRLTDTQYF
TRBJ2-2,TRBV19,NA,CASSPPPGLPNTGELFF
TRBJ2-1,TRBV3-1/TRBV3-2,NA,CASSPFSGSYNEQFF
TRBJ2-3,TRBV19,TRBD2,CASGGTTADTQYF
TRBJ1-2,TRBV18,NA,CASSPTEIYGYTF
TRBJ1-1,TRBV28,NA,CASTLNGRLNTEAFF
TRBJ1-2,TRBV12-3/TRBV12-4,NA,CASSSRTNYGYTF
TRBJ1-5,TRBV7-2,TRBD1,CASSAGTGLGNQPQHF
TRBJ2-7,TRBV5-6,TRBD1,CASSGQGTGHSYEQYF
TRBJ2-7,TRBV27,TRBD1,CASSPFDRVLHEQYF
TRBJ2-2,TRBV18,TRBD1,CASSPPGTGRSSGELFF
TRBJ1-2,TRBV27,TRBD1,CASSSIRQGADYGYTF
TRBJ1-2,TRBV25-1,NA,CASSESGGGYTF
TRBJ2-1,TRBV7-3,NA,CASSLSAGFNEQFF
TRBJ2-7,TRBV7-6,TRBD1,CASSLTSGTGEGQYF
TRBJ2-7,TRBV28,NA,CASSSKADGKPYEQYF
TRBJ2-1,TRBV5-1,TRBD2,CASSFSGSGMDEQFF
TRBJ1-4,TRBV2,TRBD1,CASSEGDRREEKLFF
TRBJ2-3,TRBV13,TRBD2,CAVPGLRTDTQYF
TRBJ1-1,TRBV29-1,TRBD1,CSVARQGRTEAFF
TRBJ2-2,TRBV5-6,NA,CASSTASITGELFF
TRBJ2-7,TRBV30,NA,CAFRGFTYEQYF
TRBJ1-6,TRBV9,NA,CASSVGGTSNSPLHF
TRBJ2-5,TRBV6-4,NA,CASSDPSVAAQETQYF
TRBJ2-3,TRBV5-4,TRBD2,CASSFGGTVSTDTQYF
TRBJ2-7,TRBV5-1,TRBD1,CASSDTGTGAYEQYF
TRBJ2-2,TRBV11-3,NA,CASSLGYWTTNTGELFF